The text below deals with one TCR beta chain. Its target is not known. This entry is derived from a study of cytomegalovirus exposure and HLA in healthy donors. Overall study findings and caveats: Cytomegalovirus-associated status was assigned to 164 TCR beta chains. Within the data, a cluster of highly shared sequence variants was likely a sequencing artifact. The HLA-A and HLA-B alleles of most subjects were reportedly predicted accurately from TCR beta sequences.

CDR1 and CDR2 from the germline V gene are PRHDT and FYEKMQ (reference sequence). The CDR3 has 16 amino acids. V lost 2 bases, J lost 5 bases, and 9 bases stayed unmatched. This PCR relied on a set of 60 Vbeta primers and 13 Jbeta primers. Original processing methods: Roughly 10 million shared chains were among 80 million or so unique TCR beta chains counted in a later analysis. Only in-frame clones appear in the TCRdb table, and some are missing; sequencing was by immunoSEQ multiplex PCR. V and J calls and clone size are those listed in that table; D and trimming were worked out from the DNA. The data hold about 130,000 clones, with about 80% observed a single time.

The sample was PBMCs. The chain employs TRBV13 and TRBJ2-1, with TRBD2 matching 7 bases. The TCR originated in a man aged 40-50 years in good health and CMV-seronegative. The CDR3 DNA is TGTGCCAGCAGCTTATTTGGGCTAGCGGCGGACAATGAGCAGTTCTTC. The encoded protein is CASSLFGLAADNEQFF.